This T cell receptor (beta chain) was captured by sequencing in a study of blood T cell repertoires in COVID-19. Across the study: Donors in the United States, Italy and Spain gave samples during acute or convalescent COVID-19. Nucleic acid was either cDNA or gDNA, and it came from T cells, B-cell-depleted T cells, or PBMCs.

Data came from immunoSEQ multiplex PCR; TCRdb stores just in-frame clones and leaves some out. Here the sample spans under 250,000 clones, roughly 85% being singletons. The CDR3 spans 15 residues. Germline CDR1 is LGHNA and CDR2 is YNFKEQ. V lost 3 bases and J lost 4; bases outside the gene matches: 7. The V gene is TRBV4-2, the J gene TRBJ2-3; 7 bases map to TRBD2. The sequenced sample consisted of peripheral blood. This TCR was recovered from a woman in her sixties or seventies with COVID-19, enrolled during active disease. The CDR3 protein is CASSQRGGSPDTQYF. CDR3 sequence (DNA): TGTGCCAGCAGCCAGAGGGGAGGGTCGCCAGATACGCAGTATTTT.